This T cell receptor (beta chain) was recovered during a study of Ad26.COV2.S vaccination and SARS-CoV-2 variants. The study's findings and limits: An underestimation of total T cell responses may have resulted from the TCR breadth and depth analyses.

Specified treatment: approximately 18 received Ad26.COV2.S at low or high dose, single or two shots; a few received placebo; per-sample allocation not given. The study sampled participants on day 63 after the first vaccine or placebo injection. Remarks on this clone: The antigen remains undetermined.

The protocol was immunoSEQ multiplex PCR, while the TCRdb copy is restricted to in-frame clones and leaves out a portion. The sample lists around 300,000 clones; roughly nine tenths were seen once. The sample consisted of peripheral blood, taken in a trial of Ad26.COV2.S vaccine versus placebo. The TCR originated in a person between 18 and 65 years old who received the Ad26.COV2.S COVID-19 vaccine or a placebo.

CDR3 in amino acids: CASTPGPYTDTQYF. The CDR3 region has the DNA TGTGCCAGTACCCCCGGGCCTTACACAGATACGCAGTATTTT. The chain uses TRBV19 and TRBJ2-3, with D unclear. In germline, CDR1 is LNHDA, CDR2 SQIVND (reference sequence). CDR3 length equals 14 residues. V was trimmed by 7 bases and J by 2 bases, leaving 13 bases between them.